This T cell receptor beta chain was recovered during a study of cytomegalovirus exposure and HLA in healthy donors. The PCR had 60 Vbeta and 13 Jbeta primers. Using immunoSEQ multiplex PCR, the repertoire was profiled, and TCRdb retains in-frame clones only, with some absent. The data contain approximately 100,000 clones, around 84% of them singletons. The specimen was PBMCs. The sequence was collected from a middle-aged woman in good health and CMV-seropositive.

CDR3 amino acids: CASSQDKWAGTPSSYEQYF. The CDR3 coding sequence is TGCGCCAGCAGCCAAGATAAGTGGGCGGGCACACCGAGCTCCTACGAGCAGTACTTC. The chain links TRBV4-1 to TRBJ2-7, with a tentative D call TRBD2 (5 bases). Looked up from germline, CDR1 is MGHRA and CDR2 is YSYEKL. This CDR3 comprises 19 residues. V lost 0 bases, J lost 0 bases, and 21 bases lay in between.